This record covers a single T cell receptor beta chain. Antigen: not known. The junction shows a germline mismatch at one end, possibly a read error. The source of the sample is a study of cytomegalovirus exposure and HLA in healthy donors. This PCR relied on a set of 60 Vbeta primers and 13 Jbeta primers. TCRdb's table, derived via immunoSEQ multiplex PCR, lists solely in-frame clones and lacks some. The sample lists some 70,000 clones, less than 80% occurring once. Study findings and constraints: Reportedly, fewer N-insertions than the roughly 700-donor mean appeared in an Asian-associated ancestry cluster in a later analysis. An apparent linkage of common viral pathogens to several of the most significant clusters emerged in a later analysis. The classifier, whose performance was assessed in both the original and validation cohorts, reportedly diagnosed cytomegalovirus status with high specificity and sensitivity. V- and J-gene trimming of TCR beta was linked (in a later analysis) to a missense DCLRE1C variant.

This clonotype was sampled from a woman in her forties or fifties in good health and CMV-seronegative. The source material was PBMCs.

CDR3 loop: CASSLGQGSYSF. The CDR3 DNA is TGTGCCAGCAGCTTGGGACAGGGATCGTATTCTTTT. The genes are TRBV5-8 and TRBJ2-2; 7 bases align to TRBD1. The CDR3 totals 12 residues. The germline V gene has CDR1 SGHTS and CDR2 YDEGEE.